The clone carrying this TCR beta chain was picked up many times. A single record per CDR3 protein comes from TCRdb applying MiXCR to the 5' RACE reads. Of 140,000 or so distinct CDR3 sequences in the sample, around 5.8% were seen once. These data are taken from a study of T-cell memory formation after mild COVID-19. Study-wide context: TCR clusters showed largely donor specificity.

The source of this sequence is an adult woman who had mild COVID-19 (a few samples of this study predate the infection). Cell type and time point are not known. Source material: PBMCs or a T cell subset sorted from them (not recorded which).

The CDR3 loop is CASSLDSGSGGSPLHF. The CDR3 DNA is TGTGCCAGCAGCTTAGATTCGGGAAGTGGCGGTTCACCCCTCCACTTT. The J gene is TRBJ1-6, the V gene TRBV7-9, with D uncertain. The germline V gene encodes CDR1 SEHNR and CDR2 FQNEAQ (reference sequence). There are 16 residues in the CDR3. V lost 1 base to trimming and J lost 9 bases, with 16 bases between them.